These T cell receptor beta chains were read from a single sample in a study of blood T cell repertoires in COVID-19. The method was immunoSEQ multiplex PCR; TCRdb's version includes in-frame clones alone and lacks a portion of them. The sample lists roughly 350,000 clones, about 87% occurring once. Material for sequencing was peripheral blood. All receptors come from a woman aged 25 to 39 with COVID-19, enrolled during active disease. Each CDR3 is given with its conserved first and last residue. A D gene is named only where the DNA matches it firmly. Expanded clones get a size class; other rows say once, few or many, or leave the size out.

TRBJ1-3,NA,TRBV11-2,NA,TGTGCCAGCAGCTTAACGGGTGGGGGCCACTCTGGAAACACCATATATTTT,CASSLTGGGHSGNTIYF
TRBJ2-5,NA,TRBV18,TRBD1,TGTGCCAGCGAAGGACAGGGGAGGTTTAAGACCCAGTACTTC,CASEGQGRFKTQYF
TRBJ2-7,NA,TRBV15,TRBD1,TGTGCCACCAGTAGGGACAGGGTGGACGAGCAGTACTTC,CATSRDRVDEQYF
TRBJ2-5,NA,TRBV3-1/TRBV3-2,TRBD2,TGTGCCAGCAGCCCAGTAGCGGGGGTTCCAGAGACCCAGTACTTC,CASSPVAGVPETQYF
TRBJ1-5,NA,TRBV4-1,TRBD1,TGCGCCAGCAGCCAAGGAGGTAGGGGGCGACTGATCTGGAATCAGCCCCAGCATTTT,CASSQGGRGRLIWNQPQHF
TRBJ2-7,NA,TRBV29-1,NA,TGCAGCGTTTCCACAGGAACCTACGAGCAGTACTTC,CSVSTGTYEQYF
TRBJ2-1,NA,TRBV18,TRBD1,TGTGCCAGCTCCCTAGGGACAGGGGGCGCCGGTAGACAGAATGAGCAGTTCTTC,CASSLGTGGAGRQNEQFF
TRBJ2-7,NA,TRBV6-6,TRBD2,TGTGCCAGCAGTTACTTTGCGGGAGGTTTCTACGAGCAGTACTTC,CASSYFAGGFYEQYF
TRBJ2-3,NA,TRBV5-8,TRBD2,TGTGCCAGCAGCTTTTGGCTAGCGGGCACAGATACGCAGTATTTT,CASSFWLAGTDTQYF
TRBJ1-2,NA,TRBV5-1,NA,TGCGCCAGCAGCTTGGTGGCAGGGAACTATGGCTACACCTTC,CASSLVAGNYGYTF
TRBJ2-1,once,TRBV30,TRBD1,TGTGCCTGGAGTGTGAGGGGGCTAGAGTTGGGGAAGCAGTTCTTC,CAWSVRGLELGKQFF
TRBJ1-6,NA,TRBV2,TRBD1,TGTGCCAGCAGTAGCCGGGACAGGGGGCAGTATAATTCACCCCTCCACTTT,CASSSRDRGQYNSPLHF
TRBJ2-2,NA,TRBV2,TRBD2,TGTGCCAGCAGGGCGGGACTAGCGGGATTGGCCGGGGAGCTGTTTTTT,CASRAGLAGLAGELFF
TRBJ1-1,NA,TRBV5-1,NA,TGCTCGCAGACATCGACAGAAAATATGAACACTGAAGCTTTCTTT,CSQTSTENMNTEAFF
TRBJ2-7,NA,TRBV19,TRBD1,TGTGCCAGTAGTACGGACAGGGGAAATCAGTGGAGCTCCTACGAGCAGTACTTC,CASSTDRGNQWSSYEQYF
TRBJ2-1,NA,TRBV10-3,TRBD2,TGTGCCATCAGTGAAATAGCGGGAGGAGTCGATGAGCAGTTCTTC,CAISEIAGGVDEQFF
TRBJ2-7,NA,TRBV4-1,NA,TGCGCCAGCAGCCAAGATGCCAGGGTCGAGCAGTACTTC,CASSQDARVEQYF
TRBJ2-1,NA,TRBV6-2/TRBV6-3,TRBD2,TGTGCCAGCAGTATCCCATGGGCGGGGGGAGTCGATGAGCAGTTCTTC,CASSIPWAGGVDEQFF
TRBJ2-3,NA,TRBV2,NA,TGTGCCAGCACTCCGGTGCAGGGTCCAGATACGCAGTATTTT,CASTPVQGPDTQYF
TRBJ2-7,NA,TRBV11-2,TRBD1,TGTGCCAGCAGCTTAGCGGGACAGGGAAATTACGAGCAGTACTTC,CASSLAGQGNYEQYF
TRBJ2-7,NA,TRBV6-5,NA,TGTGCCAGCCTACCGCGGGCAGGGGTGACCTACGAGCAGTACTTC,CASLPRAGVTYEQYF
TRBJ1-4,NA,TRBV5-1,NA,TGCGCCAGCAGCCGATTACGAGCTAATGAAAAACTGTTTTTT,CASSRLRANEKLFF
TRBJ2-1,NA,TRBV4-1,TRBD2,TGCGCCAGCAGCCAAGAGGCTAGCGGGGCCTACAATGAGCAGTTCTTC,CASSQEASGAYNEQFF
TRBJ2-2,NA,TRBV24-1,TRBD1,TGTGCCACCAGTGGGGACAGCGCGTATAACACCGGGGAGCTGTTTTTT,CATSGDSAYNTGELFF
TRBJ2-2,NA,TRBV24-1,TRBD2,TGTGCCACCAGTACTACTAGCGGGAGTCCGACCGGGGAGCTGTTTTTT,CATSTTSGSPTGELFF
TRBJ2-3,NA,TRBV5-1,TRBD2,TGCGCCAGCAGCGGGACTAGCGGCCAAATCACAGATACGCAGTATTTT,CASSGTSGQITDTQYF
TRBJ2-5,NA,TRBV4-1,NA,TGCGCCAGCACCTCCGGACCCGGGAGCGACGGGACCCAGTACTTC,CASTSGPGSDGTQYF
TRBJ2-7,NA,TRBV27,TRBD2,TGTGCCAGCAGCCCGGGGGGAGTCGAGCAGTACTTC,CASSPGGVEQYF
TRBJ2-5,NA,TRBV30,TRBD2,TGTGCCTGGAGTGTAACTAGCGGGAGGGCCCAAGAGACCCAGTACTTC,CAWSVTSGRAQETQYF
TRBJ2-5,NA,TRBV2,NA,TGTGCCAGCAGTCCTGCCTGGAGAGAGACCCAGTACTTC,CASSPAWRETQYF
TRBJ2-5,NA,TRBV29-1,NA,TGCAGCGTTGTCGGGCAAGAGACCCAGTACTTC,CSVVGQETQYF
TRBJ2-7,NA,TRBV11-1,TRBD1,TGTGCCAGCAACCCCAACCGGGACAGTCGAGAGCAGTACTTC,CASNPNRDSREQYF